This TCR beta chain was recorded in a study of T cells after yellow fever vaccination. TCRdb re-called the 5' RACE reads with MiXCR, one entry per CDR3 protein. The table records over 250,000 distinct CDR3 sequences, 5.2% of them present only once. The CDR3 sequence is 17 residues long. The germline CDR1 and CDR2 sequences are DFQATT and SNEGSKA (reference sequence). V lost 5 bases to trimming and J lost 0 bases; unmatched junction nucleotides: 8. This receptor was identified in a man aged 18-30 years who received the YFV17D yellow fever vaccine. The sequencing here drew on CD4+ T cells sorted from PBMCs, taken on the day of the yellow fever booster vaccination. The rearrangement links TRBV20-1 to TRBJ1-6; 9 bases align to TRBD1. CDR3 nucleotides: TGCAGTGCTTCCGGGACAGGGATGAGCTCCTATAATTCACCCCTCCACTTT. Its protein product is CSASGTGMSSYNSPLHF.